The source of this TCR beta chain is a study of memory CD8 T cells in hepatitis C reinfection. In the study overall: Late/post reinfection sampling occurred 12 to 24 weeks after detected reinfection.

CDR1 is SGHDT, CDR2 YYEEEE, per germline. The CDR3 has 15 residues. The J segment lost 4 bases and the V segment lost 1 base, leaving 6 bases of the junction unmatched. Time point given: late/post reinfection, 12 to 24 weeks after detection. No in vitro expansion preceded TCR sequencing of the sorted cells. A couple of donors provided sorted CD3+ CD8+ CD45RO- naive CD8 T cells at all three reinfection time points. Generated by immunoSEQ multiplex PCR, the TCRdb table keeps only in-frame clones and is missing some. The sample holds some 44,000 clones; approximately 89% are singletons and the top ten take approximately 0.67%.

This clonotype was sampled from a young man with hepatitis C virus infection. Source material: naive CD8+ T cells sorted from blood. The rearrangement uses TRBV5-6 and TRBJ1-2, with TRBD1 identical over 8 bases. For the CDR3, the DNA is TGTGCCAGCAGCTTGAGCAGTGGACAGGGCTATGGCTACACCTTC. Amino acids: CASSLSSGQGYGYTF.